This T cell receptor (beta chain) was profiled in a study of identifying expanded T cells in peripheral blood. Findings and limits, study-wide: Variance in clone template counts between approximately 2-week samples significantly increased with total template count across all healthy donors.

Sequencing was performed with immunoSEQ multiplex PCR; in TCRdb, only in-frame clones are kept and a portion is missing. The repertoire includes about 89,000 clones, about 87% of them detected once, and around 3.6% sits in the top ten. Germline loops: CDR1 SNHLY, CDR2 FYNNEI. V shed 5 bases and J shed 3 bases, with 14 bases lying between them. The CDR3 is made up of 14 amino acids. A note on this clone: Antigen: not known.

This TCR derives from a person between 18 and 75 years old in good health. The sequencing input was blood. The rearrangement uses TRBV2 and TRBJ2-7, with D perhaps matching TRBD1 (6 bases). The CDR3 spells CASSPSRGVYEQYF. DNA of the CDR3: TGTGCCAGCAGTCCTTCCAGGGGAGTCTACGAGCAGTACTTC.